Each of the 22 T cell receptor beta chains below was sequenced from the same sample in a study of T cell repertoires in cytomegalovirus infection. TCRdb re-called the reads with MiXCR, one entry per CDR3 protein. The table has a few hundred thousand distinct CDR3 sequences, approximately 40% seen once; the top ten hold 48%. Their cognate antigens are unknown. The source was cultured PBMCs, collected from culture after CMV antigen stimulation. All receptors come from a human donor in good health (CMV status not recorded). Some clones in this sample may be carry-over from other donors' samples.

The rearrangement joins TRBV6-5 to TRBJ2-5, with TRBD1 as a possible D gene (6 bases). With 7 bases removed from V and 4 bases from J, the gap between germline ends came to 13 bases. Germline V gene data show CDR1 as MNHEY and CDR2 as SVGAGI. The CDR3 has 13 residues. As DNA, the CDR3 is TGTGCCAGCAAATCAGGGGCGCGAGAGACCCAGTACTTC. It codes for CASKSGARETQYF.

The sample holds a few counts of this clonotype. J is TRBJ2-5 and V is TRBV7-2; TRBD1 agrees at 11 bases. This CDR3 comprises 15 residues. V lost 5 bases and J lost 5; bases outside the gene matches: 7. Germline V gene data show CDR1 as SGHTA and CDR2 as FQGNSA. The CDR3, as DNA: TGTGCCAGCAGCCTCGGGACAGGGGGAGGGGAGACCCAGTACTTC. This encodes CASSLGTGGGETQYF.

CDR3 DNA: TGTGCCAGCAGCCTCGGACAGTCTCCCCAAGAGACCCAGTACTTC. Translated, it gives CASSLGQSPQETQYF. The rearrangement links TRBV5-8 to TRBJ2-5; a possible D gene is TRBD1 (6 bases). Germline V gene lookup returns CDR1 SGHTS and CDR2 YDEGEE. The V and J ends lost 4 bases and 1 base respectively, with 14 bases between them. This CDR3 is built from 15 residues. Full variable domain (rest looked up from reference TRBV5-8 and TRBJ2-5): EAGVTQSPTHLIKTRGQQATLRCSPISGHTSVYWYQQALGLGLQFLLWYDEGEERNRGNFPPRFSGRQFPNYSSELNVNALELEDSALYLCASSLGQSPQETQYFGPGTRLLVL.

This clonotype has only a few counts. The genes are TRBV5-1 and TRBJ2-4; D is possibly TRBD1 (6 bases). The CDR3 length is 12 residues. V lost 0 bases and J 15 bases, leaving 13 bases between the germline ends. The V gene's germline CDR1 is SGHRS and CDR2 YFSETQ. The CDR3, as DNA: TGCGCCAGCAGCTTGGCCCAGGGGAGATGGTACTTC. It yields the protein CASSLAQGRWYF.

This clonotype was observed many times. The gene calls are TRBV7-2 and TRBJ1-2; 7 bases line up with TRBD1. Germline loops: CDR1 SGHTA, CDR2 FQGNSA. V lost 5 bases and J lost 4; bases outside the gene matches: 13. CDR3 size: 16 residues. The CDR3 region is CASSDADYRGGYGYTF. DNA for the CDR3: TGTGCCAGCAGCGATGCGGATTACAGGGGCGGCTATGGCTACACCTTC.

A note on this clonotype: The junction departs from germline at one end; a sequencing error may be responsible. This chain uses TRBV20-1 with TRBJ1-2; D is undetermined. CDR1 DFQATT and CDR2 SNEGSKA come from the germline V gene (reference sequence). This CDR3 is built from 14 residues. The CDR3 nucleotides are TGCCGTGCTAGAGATTTGATGGCCAACTATGGCTACACCTTC. Amino acids: CRARDLMANYGYTF.

This clonotype was detected a few times. V is TRBV5-6 and J is TRBJ1-5; D call uncertain. Germline values: CDR1 SGHDT, CDR2 YYEEEE. CDR3 size: 12 residues. V lost 3 bases and J lost 6, with 7 bases in between. The CDR3 region is CASSSGVQPQHF. The CDR3, as DNA: TGTGCCAGCAGCTCCGGGGTTCAGCCCCAGCATTTT. The full variable domain, with the rest looked up from reference TRBV5-6 and TRBJ1-5, is DAGVTQSPTHLIKTRGQQVTLRCSPKSGHDTVSWYQQALGQGPQFIFQYYEEEERQRGNFPDRFSGHQFPNYSSELNVNALLLGDSALYLCASSSGVQPQHFGDGTRLSIL.

In nucleotides, the CDR3 is TGTGCCAGCCGCAGTGCCCTTAAGGCATACGAGCAGTACTTC. This sequence encodes CASRSALKAYEQYF. The chain is built from TRBV18 and TRBJ2-7; the D is unclear. Germline lookup yields CDR1 KGHSH and CDR2 LQKENI. The CDR3 runs to 14 residues. Trimming took 8 bases from V and 4 from J, leaving 18 bases between them. The variable domain in full, completed from reference TRBV18 and TRBJ2-7, reads NAGVMQNPRHLVRRRGQEARLRCSPMKGHSHVYWYRQLPEEGLKFMVYLQKENIIDESGMPKERFSAEFPKEGPSILRIQQVVRGDSAAYFCASRSALKAYEQYFGPGTRLTVT.

This clonotype has a count of ten or more. The CDR3 here is CASSARRGTTYEQYF. The CDR3 region has the DNA TGCGCCAGCAGTGCTCGGCGGGGGACAACCTACGAGCAGTACTTC. The chain recombines TRBV10-1 with TRBJ2-7, with a tentative D call TRBD2 (7 bases). CDR1 WNHNN and CDR2 SYGVQD come from the germline V gene (reference sequence). This CDR3 contains 15 residues. V dropped 4 bases and J dropped 2 bases, with 15 bases sitting between them.

There are a few counts of this clonotype. The V gene is TRBV28, the J gene TRBJ1-4; D may be TRBD1 (6 bases). V lost 3 bases and J lost 5, with 25 bases in between. Germline V lookup: CDR1 MDHEN, CDR2 SYDVKM. The CDR3 sequence is 19 residues long. The CDR3 reads CASSFSAIITDSINEKLFF. The CDR3 DNA follows: TGTGCCAGCAGTTTTTCGGCCATTATAACGGACAGTATAAATGAAAAACTGTTTTTT.

The chain is built from TRBV7-2 and TRBJ1-6; 9 bases line up with TRBD1. With V trimmed by 2 bases and J by 19 bases, 9 bases remained unmatched. The CDR3 has 13 amino acids. The germline gives CDR1 SGHTA, CDR2 FQGNSA. CDR3 in amino acids: CASSLSRDRAFHF. CDR3 DNA sequence: TGTGCCAGCAGCTTATCCCGGGACAGGGCCTTTCACTTT.

This clonotype was found a few times. This chain connects TRBV7-2 to TRBJ2-3, with D possibly TRBD1 on 5 matching bases. CDR3 length equals 13 residues. V gave up 7 bases and J gave up 7 bases, with 15 bases separating them. The germline gives CDR1 SGHTA, CDR2 FQGNSA. CDR3 in DNA: TGTGCCAGCACCCGAGTTAGGGGAAATACGCAGTATTTT. Residues: CASTRVRGNTQYF.

Many counts were recorded for this clonotype. The chain is built from TRBV7-2 and TRBJ2-1; D might be TRBD1 (5 bases). Germline V CDR1 and CDR2: SGHTA, FQGNSA. The length of the CDR3 is 15 residues. The V gene lost 3 bases and the J gene lost 7 bases, with 16 bases spanning the gap. The CDR3 spells CASSFRQQSNNEQFF. Written as DNA, the CDR3 is TGTGCCAGCAGCTTTCGACAGCAGTCTAATAATGAGCAGTTCTTC.

This clonotype was counted at least ten times. J is TRBJ1-1 and V is TRBV7-9; 8 bases align to TRBD1. V was pared by 4 bases and J by 4 bases, with 8 bases of the junction left unmatched. Germline V gene sequence: CDR1 SEHNR, CDR2 FQNEAQ (reference sequence). The CDR3 has 15 residues. This chain's CDR3 is CASSWDTGGRTEAFF. As DNA, the CDR3 is TGTGCCAGCAGCTGGGACACAGGGGGGCGCACTGAAGCTTTCTTT.

V and J are TRBV11-2 and TRBJ2-3, with D unresolved. This CDR3 is built from 12 residues. Trimming took 6 bases from V and 6 from J, leaving 10 bases between them. Per the germline V gene, CDR1 is SGHAT and CDR2 is FQNNGV. Written as DNA, the CDR3 is TGTGCCAGCAGATTCACACCGGATACGCAGTATTTT. Protein: CASRFTPDTQYF.

The V call is TRBV2, the J call TRBJ1-4; a possible D gene is TRBD1 (5 bases). The CDR3 length is 14 residues. The V and J ends lost 8 bases and 7 bases respectively, with 17 bases between them. Per germline, CDR1 SNHLY and CDR2 FYNNEI. For the CDR3, the DNA is TGTGCCAGCCTTCGGGTGGGGCTTCTTGAAAAACTGTTTTTT. Protein: CASLRVGLLEKLFF.

This chain uses TRBV6-6 with TRBJ1-3, with D unclear. Trimming took 10 bases from V and 1 from J, leaving 14 bases between them. Germline V gives CDR1 MNHNY, CDR2 SVGAGI (reference sequence). The CDR3 runs 14 residues. CDR3 loop: CATEDARSGNTIYF. The CDR3 DNA follows: TGTGCCACTGAGGATGCCCGTTCTGGAAACACCATATATTTT.

The chain recombines TRBV4-1 with TRBJ2-1; 10 nucleotides match TRBD2. V lost 4 bases, J lost 5 bases, and 11 bases stayed unmatched. Germline V gene sequence: CDR1 MGHRA, CDR2 YSYEKL. The CDR3 runs to 17 residues. Here the CDR3 DNA reads TGCGCCAGCAGCCTCCAACCGGGACTAGCGCCCCACAATGAGCAGTTCTTC. As protein: CASSLQPGLAPHNEQFF.

V and J are TRBV6-5 and TRBJ2-7, with D possibly matching TRBD1 (5 bases). This CDR3 region has 14 residues. Per the germline V gene, CDR1 is MNHEY and CDR2 is SVGAGI. V was shortened by 6 bases and J by 4 bases, with 16 bases between the two germline ends. The CDR3 DNA is TGTGCCAGCAGGGACGCAGGGATGGGTTACGAGCAGTACTTC. This codes for CASRDAGMGYEQYF.

Notes on this clonotype: Here the CDR3 omits its conserved ending phenylalanine or tryptophan, so a read error is the likely source. V usage is TRBV6-6 and J usage is TRBJ1-1; D is perhaps TRBD1 (6 bases). Per the germline V gene, CDR1 is MNHNY and CDR2 is SVGAGI (reference sequence). The CDR3 consists of 15 residues. Trimming cost V 6 bases and J 0 bases, with 14 bases left between them. The chain's CDR3 is CASSATQGLNTEAFC. The CDR3 DNA is TGTGCCAGCAGCGCGACCCAGGGGTTGAACACTGAAGCTTTCTGT.

This clonotype was counted at least ten times. The chain uses TRBV7-2 and TRBJ1-5; D remains ambiguous. Germline V gives CDR1 SGHTA, CDR2 FQGNSA. The CDR3 sequence is 14 residues long. Deletions cut 1 base from V and 3 bases from J, with 7 bases between. Here the CDR3 reads CASSLGPFNQPQHF. Here the CDR3 DNA reads TGTGCCAGCAGCTTAGGACCGTTCAATCAGCCCCAGCATTTT.

The J gene is TRBJ2-7, the V gene TRBV20-1, with 8 bases that match TRBD1. Germline lookup yields CDR1 DFQATT and CDR2 SNEGSKA (reference sequence). CDR3 length: 14 residues. The V segment lost 1 base and the J segment 5 bases; nucleotides outside the gene matches: 7. CDR3: CSARGATGANEQYF. As DNA, the CDR3 is TGCAGTGCTAGAGGGGCGACAGGGGCCAACGAGCAGTACTTC.